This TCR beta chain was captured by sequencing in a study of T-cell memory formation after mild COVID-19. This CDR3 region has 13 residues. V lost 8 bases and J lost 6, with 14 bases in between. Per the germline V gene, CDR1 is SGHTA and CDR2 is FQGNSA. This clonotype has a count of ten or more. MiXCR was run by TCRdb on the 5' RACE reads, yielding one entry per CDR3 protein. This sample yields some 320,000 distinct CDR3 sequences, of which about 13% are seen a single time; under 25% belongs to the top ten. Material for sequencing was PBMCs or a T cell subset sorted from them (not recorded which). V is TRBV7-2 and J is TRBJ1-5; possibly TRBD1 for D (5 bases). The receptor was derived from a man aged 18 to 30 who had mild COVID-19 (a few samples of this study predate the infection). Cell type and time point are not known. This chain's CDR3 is CASSPGGGQPQHF. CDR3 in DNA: TGTGCCAGCTCACCGGGGGGGGGTCAGCCCCAGCATTTT.